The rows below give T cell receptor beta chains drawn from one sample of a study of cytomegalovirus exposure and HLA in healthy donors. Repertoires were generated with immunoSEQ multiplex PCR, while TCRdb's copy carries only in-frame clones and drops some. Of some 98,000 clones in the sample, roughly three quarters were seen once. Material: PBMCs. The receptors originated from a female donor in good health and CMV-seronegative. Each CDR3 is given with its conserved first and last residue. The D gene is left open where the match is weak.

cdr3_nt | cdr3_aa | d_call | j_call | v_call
TGCGCCAGCAGACAATGGGGGGGTTCCCCCGACTACGAGCAGTACTTC | CASRQWGGSPDYEQYF | TRBD2 | TRBJ2-7 | TRBV4-1
TGTGCCAGCAGCTTAGCGACAGGGTGGGACACTGAAGCTTTCTTT | CASSLATGWDTEAFF | TRBD1 | TRBJ1-1 | TRBV7-9
TGTGCCAGCCGGGGACAGGGATCCGATGGAAAACTGTTTTTT | CASRGQGSDGKLFF | TRBD1 | TRBJ1-4 | TRBV7-9
TGTGCCAGCAGCCTCACAGACAGGGCATCCTACGAGCAGTACTTC | CASSLTDRASYEQYF | TRBD1 | TRBJ2-7 | TRBV7-8
TGTGCCAGCAGGCAGCGGGAGGGGCGAGAGACCCAGTACTTC | CASRQREGRETQYF | TRBD2 | TRBJ2-5 | TRBV6-1
TGTGCCAGCAGCCACGGACTAGCGGTCACCAATGAGCAGTTCTTC | CASSHGLAVTNEQFF | TRBD2 | TRBJ2-1 | TRBV6-5
TGTGCCAGCAGTGACATTTCCCGATTCTATGGCTACACCTTC | CASSDISRFYGYTF | . | TRBJ1-2 | TRBV7-9
TGTGCCAGCTTGCCGGGACTCCCCAGGTTAGATGAGCAGTTCTTC | CASLPGLPRLDEQFF | . | TRBJ2-1 | TRBV7-9
TGTGCCAGCAGGGGACAGAGACATAGCAATCAGCCCCAGCATTTT | CASRGQRHSNQPQHF | TRBD1 | TRBJ1-5 | TRBV2
TGTGCCAGCAGCTTGGGGACAGGGTCGTATCAGCCCCAGCATTTT | CASSLGTGSYQPQHF | TRBD1 | TRBJ1-5 | TRBV7-9